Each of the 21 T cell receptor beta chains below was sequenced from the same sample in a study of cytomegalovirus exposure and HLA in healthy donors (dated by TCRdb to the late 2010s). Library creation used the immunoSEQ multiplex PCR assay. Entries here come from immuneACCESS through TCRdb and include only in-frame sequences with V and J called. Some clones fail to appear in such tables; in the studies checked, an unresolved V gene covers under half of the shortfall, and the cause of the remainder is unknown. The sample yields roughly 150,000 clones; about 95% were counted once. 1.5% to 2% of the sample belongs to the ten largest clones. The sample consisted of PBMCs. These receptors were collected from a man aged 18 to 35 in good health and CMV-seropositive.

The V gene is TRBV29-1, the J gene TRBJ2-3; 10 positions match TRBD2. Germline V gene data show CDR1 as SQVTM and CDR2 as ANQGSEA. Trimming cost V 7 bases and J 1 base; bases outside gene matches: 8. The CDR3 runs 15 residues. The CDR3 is CSATLAGGGTDTQYF. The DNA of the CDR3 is TGCAGCGCCACTTTAGCGGGAGGAGGCACAGATACGCAGTATTTT.

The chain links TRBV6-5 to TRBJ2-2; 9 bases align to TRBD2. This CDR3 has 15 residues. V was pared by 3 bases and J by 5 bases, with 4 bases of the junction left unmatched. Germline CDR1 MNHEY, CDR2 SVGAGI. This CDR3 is CASSYLLAGTGELFF. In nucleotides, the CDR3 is TGTGCCAGCAGTTATTTGCTAGCGGGAACCGGGGAGCTGTTTTTT.

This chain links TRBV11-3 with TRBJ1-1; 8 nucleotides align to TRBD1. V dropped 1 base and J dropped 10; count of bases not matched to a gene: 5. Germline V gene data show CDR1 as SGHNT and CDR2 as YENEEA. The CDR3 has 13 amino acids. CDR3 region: CASSLAPGGPAFF. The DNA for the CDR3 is TGTGCCAGCAGCTTAGCCCCAGGGGGCCCAGCTTTCTTT.

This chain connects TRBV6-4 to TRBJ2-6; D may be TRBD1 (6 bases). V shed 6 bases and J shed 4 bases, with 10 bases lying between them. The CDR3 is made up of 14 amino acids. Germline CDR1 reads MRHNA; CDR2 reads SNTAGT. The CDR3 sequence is CASRGGAGANVLTF. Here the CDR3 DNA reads TGTGCCAGCAGAGGGGGAGCCGGGGCCAACGTCCTGACTTTC.

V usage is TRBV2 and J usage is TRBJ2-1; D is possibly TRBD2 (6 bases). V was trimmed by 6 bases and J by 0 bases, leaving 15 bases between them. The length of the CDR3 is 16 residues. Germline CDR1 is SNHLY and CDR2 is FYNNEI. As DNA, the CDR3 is TGTGCCAGCAGGGGGGGAGGTTCGGGCTCCTACAATGAGCAGTTCTTC. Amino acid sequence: CASRGGGSGSYNEQFF.

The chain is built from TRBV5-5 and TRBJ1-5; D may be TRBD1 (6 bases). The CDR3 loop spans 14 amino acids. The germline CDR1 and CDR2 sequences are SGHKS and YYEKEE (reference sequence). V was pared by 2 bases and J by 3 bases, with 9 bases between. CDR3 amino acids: CASSFGTSNQPQHF. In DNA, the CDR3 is TGTGCCAGCAGCTTCGGGACATCCAATCAGCCCCAGCATTTT.

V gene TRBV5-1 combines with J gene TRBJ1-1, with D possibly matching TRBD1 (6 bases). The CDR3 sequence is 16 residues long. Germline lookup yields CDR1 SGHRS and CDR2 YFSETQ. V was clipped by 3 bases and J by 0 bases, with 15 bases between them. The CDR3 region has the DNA TGCGCCAGCAGCTATGAGGCGGGGGGCATGAACACTGAAGCTTTCTTT. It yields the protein CASSYEAGGMNTEAFF. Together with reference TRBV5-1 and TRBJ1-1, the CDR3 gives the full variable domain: KAGVTQTPRYLIKTRGQQVTLSCSPISGHRSVSWYQQTPGQGLQFLFEYFSETQRNKGNFPGRFSGRQFSNSRSEMNVSTLELGDSALYLCASSYEAGGMNTEAFFGQGTRLTVV.

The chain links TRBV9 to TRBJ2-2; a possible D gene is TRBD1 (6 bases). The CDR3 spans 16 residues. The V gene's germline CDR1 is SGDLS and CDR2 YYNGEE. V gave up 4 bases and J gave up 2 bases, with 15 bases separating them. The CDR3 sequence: CASSSFTGLNTGELFF. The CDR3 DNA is TGTGCCAGCAGCAGCTTCACAGGGCTTAACACCGGGGAGCTGTTTTTT.

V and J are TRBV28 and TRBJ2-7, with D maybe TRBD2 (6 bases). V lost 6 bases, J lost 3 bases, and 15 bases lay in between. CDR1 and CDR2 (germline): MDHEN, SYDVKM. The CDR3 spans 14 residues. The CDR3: CASRKTRPIYEQYF. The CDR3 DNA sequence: TGTGCCAGCAGGAAGACTAGACCAATCTACGAGCAGTACTTC.

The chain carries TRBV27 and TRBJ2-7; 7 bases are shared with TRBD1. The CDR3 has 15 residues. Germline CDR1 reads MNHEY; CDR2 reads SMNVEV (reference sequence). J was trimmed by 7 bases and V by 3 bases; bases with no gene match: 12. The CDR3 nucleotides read TGTGCCAGCAGTTTGAACGGACAGGATTCACTAGAGCAGTACTTC. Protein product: CASSLNGQDSLEQYF.

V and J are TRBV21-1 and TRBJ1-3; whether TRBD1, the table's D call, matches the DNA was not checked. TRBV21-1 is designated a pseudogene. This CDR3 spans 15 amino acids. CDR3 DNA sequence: TGTGCCAGCAGCAGATGCAGGTTCTCTGGAAACACCATATATTTT. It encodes CASSRCRFSGNTIYF.

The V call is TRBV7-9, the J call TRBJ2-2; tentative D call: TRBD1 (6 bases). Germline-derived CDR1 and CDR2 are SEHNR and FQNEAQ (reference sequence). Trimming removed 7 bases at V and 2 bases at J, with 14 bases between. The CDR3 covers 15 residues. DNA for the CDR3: TGTGCCAGCACCTCCGGACAGATAAACACCGGGGAGCTGTTTTTT. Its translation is CASTSGQINTGELFF.

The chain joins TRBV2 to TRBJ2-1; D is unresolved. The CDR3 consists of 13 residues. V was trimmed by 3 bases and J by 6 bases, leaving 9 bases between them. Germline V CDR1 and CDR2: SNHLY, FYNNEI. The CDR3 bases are TGTGCCAGCAGTGACGTCGTCTTCAATGAGCAGTTCTTC. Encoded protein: CASSDVVFNEQFF.

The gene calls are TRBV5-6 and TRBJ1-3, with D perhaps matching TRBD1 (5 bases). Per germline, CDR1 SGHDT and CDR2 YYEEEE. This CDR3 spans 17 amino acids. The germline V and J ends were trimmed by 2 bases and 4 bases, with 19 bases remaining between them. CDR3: CASSFISVGGAGNTIYF. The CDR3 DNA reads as TGTGCCAGCAGCTTCATCTCGGTTGGAGGGGCAGGAAACACCATATATTTT.

The CDR3 region is CASSSGGSGGTGELFF. The CDR3 region has the DNA TGTGCCAGCAGCTCGGGGGGGAGTGGAGGCACCGGGGAGCTGTTTTTT. The J gene is TRBJ2-2, the V gene TRBV5-4; 8 bases map to TRBD2. There are 16 residues in the CDR3. Germline trimming cut 3 bases from V and 4 bases from J; bases unmatched to any gene: 8. CDR1 and CDR2 (germline): SGHNT, YYREEE (reference sequence).

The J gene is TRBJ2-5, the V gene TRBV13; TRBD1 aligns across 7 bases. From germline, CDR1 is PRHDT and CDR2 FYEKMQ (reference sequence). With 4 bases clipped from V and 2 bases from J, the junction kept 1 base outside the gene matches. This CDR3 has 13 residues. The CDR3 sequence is CASSWDRQETQYF. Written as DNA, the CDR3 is TGTGCCAGCAGCTGGGACAGACAAGAGACCCAGTACTTC.

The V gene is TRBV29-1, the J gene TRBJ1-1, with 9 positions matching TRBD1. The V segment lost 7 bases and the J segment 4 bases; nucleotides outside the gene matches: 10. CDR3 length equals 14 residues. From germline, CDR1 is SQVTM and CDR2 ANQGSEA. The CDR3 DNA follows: TGCAGCGCACGAGTGGGACAGGGCCGCACTGAAGCTTTCTTT. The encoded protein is CSARVGQGRTEAFF.

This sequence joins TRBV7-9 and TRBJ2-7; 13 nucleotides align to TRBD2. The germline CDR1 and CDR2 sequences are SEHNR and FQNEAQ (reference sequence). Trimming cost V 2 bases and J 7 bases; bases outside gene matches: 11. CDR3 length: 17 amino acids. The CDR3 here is CASSLSTSGREGGEQYF. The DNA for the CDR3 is TGTGCCAGCAGCTTATCCACTAGCGGGAGGGAAGGGGGTGAGCAGTACTTC.

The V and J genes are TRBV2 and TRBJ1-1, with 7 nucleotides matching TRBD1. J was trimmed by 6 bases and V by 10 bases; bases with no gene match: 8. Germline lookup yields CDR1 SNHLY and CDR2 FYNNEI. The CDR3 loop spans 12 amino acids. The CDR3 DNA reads TGTGCCAAAACCCGGGACAGAGCTGAAGCTTTCTTT. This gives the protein CAKTRDRAEAFF.

The CDR3 DNA sequence: TGTGCCAGCAGCCTCGACAGTTATAATGAAAAACTGTTTTTT. Translated: CASSLDSYNEKLFF. The V and J genes are TRBV9 and TRBJ1-4; a weak D match, TRBD1 (5 bases). From germline, CDR1 is SGDLS and CDR2 YYNGEE. V gave up 4 bases and J gave up 4 bases, with 11 bases separating them. This CDR3 contains 14 residues.

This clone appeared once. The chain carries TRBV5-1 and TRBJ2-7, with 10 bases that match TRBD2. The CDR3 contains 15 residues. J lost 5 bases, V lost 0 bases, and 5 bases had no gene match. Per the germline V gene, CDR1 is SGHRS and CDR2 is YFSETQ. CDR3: CASSLGVAGGHEQYF. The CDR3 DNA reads TGCGCCAGCAGCTTGGGGGTAGCGGGAGGCCACGAGCAGTACTTC.